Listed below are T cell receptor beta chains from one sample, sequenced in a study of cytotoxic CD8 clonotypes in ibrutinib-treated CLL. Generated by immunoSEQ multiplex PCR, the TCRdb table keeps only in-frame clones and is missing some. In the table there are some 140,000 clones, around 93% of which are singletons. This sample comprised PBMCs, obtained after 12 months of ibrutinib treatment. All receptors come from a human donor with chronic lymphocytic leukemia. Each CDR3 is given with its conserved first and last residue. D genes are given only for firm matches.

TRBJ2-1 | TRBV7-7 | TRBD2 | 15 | CASSLGPAGGNEQFF | TGTGCTAGCAGCTTAGGTCCAGCGGGAGGAAATGAGCAGTTCTTC
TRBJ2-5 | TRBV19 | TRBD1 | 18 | CASSGDRAEVYGLETQYF | TGTGCCAGTAGTGGAGACAGGGCGGAGGTATACGGGCTAGAGACCCAGTACTTC
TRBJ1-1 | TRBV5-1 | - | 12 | CASSLSTGEAFF | TGCGCCAGCAGCTTGTCGACAGGTGAAGCTTTCTTT
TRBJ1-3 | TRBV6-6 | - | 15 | CASRYRVRSGNTIYF | TGTGCCAGCCGGTACAGGGTCCGCTCTGGAAACACCATATATTTT
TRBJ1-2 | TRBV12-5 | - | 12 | CASGGSRGGYTF | TGTGCTAGTGGTGGGTCCCGCGGTGGCTACACCTTC
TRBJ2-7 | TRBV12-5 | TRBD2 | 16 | CASGLEWTSGNYEQYF | TGTGCTAGTGGTTTGGAGTGGACTAGCGGCAACTACGAGCAGTACTTC
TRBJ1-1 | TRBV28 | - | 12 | CASSLGTTEAFF | TGTGCCAGCAGTTTGGGGACAACTGAAGCTTTCTTT
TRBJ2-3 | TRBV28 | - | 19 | CASSLEFKLGGEITDTQYF | TGTGCCAGCAGCCTAGAGTTTAAGCTGGGAGGAGAAATCACAGATACGCAGTATTTT
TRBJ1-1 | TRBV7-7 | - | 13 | CASSADRNTEAFF | TGTGCTAGCAGCGCGGACAGGAACACTGAAGCTTTCTTT
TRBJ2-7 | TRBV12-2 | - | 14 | CASRLATQRGEQYF | TGTGCAAGTCGCTTAGCGACCCAAAGGGGCGAGCAGTACTTC